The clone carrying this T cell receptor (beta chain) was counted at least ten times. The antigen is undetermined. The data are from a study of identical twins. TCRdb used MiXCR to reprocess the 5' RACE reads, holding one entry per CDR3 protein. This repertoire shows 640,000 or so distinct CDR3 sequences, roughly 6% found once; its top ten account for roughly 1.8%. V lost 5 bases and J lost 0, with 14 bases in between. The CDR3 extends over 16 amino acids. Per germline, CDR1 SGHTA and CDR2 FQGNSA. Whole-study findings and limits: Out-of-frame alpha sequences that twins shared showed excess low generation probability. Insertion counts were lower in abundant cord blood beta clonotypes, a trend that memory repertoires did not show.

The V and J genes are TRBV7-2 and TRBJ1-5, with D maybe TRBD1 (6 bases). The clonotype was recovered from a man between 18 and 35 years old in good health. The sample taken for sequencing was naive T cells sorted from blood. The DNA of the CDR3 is TGTGCCAGCAGCCCTAGACAGGTCTATAGCAATCAGCCCCAGCATTTT. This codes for CASSPRQVYSNQPQHF.